The 18 T cell receptor beta chains presented below share a single source sample, sequenced in a study of blood T cell repertoires in COVID-19. Here immunoSEQ multiplex PCR was the method, and the copy in TCRdb shows in-frame clones only, minus some. The sample holds fewer than 130,000 clones, 75% to 80% seen once. Sequencing was performed on peripheral blood. The origin of the receptors is a woman over 75 with active or convalescent COVID-19.

The gene calls are TRBV2 and TRBJ2-1, with TRBD2 as a possible D gene (6 bases). This CDR3 is 13 amino acids long. In germline, CDR1 is SNHLY, CDR2 FYNNEI. V was clipped by 3 bases and J by 12 bases, with 15 bases between them. CDR3 DNA sequence: TGTGCCAGCAGTGACAGAGCCAGGGACTCGCAGTTCTTC. Its protein is CASSDRARDSQFF.

This clone was counted between two and nine times. The chain has TRBV5-1 and TRBJ2-1; the match to TRBD1 covers 8 bases. The CDR3 is 15 residues long. Germline CDR1 and CDR2: SGHRS and YFSETQ. V lost 0 bases, J lost 8 bases, and 7 bases stayed unmatched. The CDR3 DNA sequence: TGCGCCAGCAGCTTGGGGACAGGGATCGTCGATGAGCAGTTCTTC. Translated, it gives CASSLGTGIVDEQFF.

Regarding this clone: A junction end diverges from the germline sequence, so it may reflect a read error. This sequence joins TRBV4-3 and TRBJ1-6, with TRBD1 as a possible D gene (5 bases). Germline V lookup: CDR1 LGHNA, CDR2 YSLEER. The CDR3 runs to 15 residues. CDR3 DNA sequence: TGCGCCAGCAGCGAAGACAGAACCAGAAATTCACCCCTCCACTTT. Protein: CASSEDRTRNSPLHF.

This sequence joins TRBV18 and TRBJ1-1; perhaps TRBD1 as D (6 bases). The germline V gene has CDR1 KGHSH and CDR2 LQKENI. CDR3 length equals 18 residues. V dropped 2 bases and J dropped 4 bases, with 23 bases sitting between them. The DNA for the CDR3 is TGTGCCAGCTCACCAGCCTCGGGGGGCGCGAGGATGGGCACTGAAGCTTTCTTT. Translating it yields CASSPASGGARMGTEAFF.

This clone appeared a few times. The chain recombines TRBV7-6 with TRBJ2-3; D possibly corresponds to TRBD2 (6 bases). The V end lost 3 bases, the J end lost 5 bases, and 12 bases lay between the germline ends. The CDR3 loop spans 14 amino acids. Germline lookup yields CDR1 SGHVS and CDR2 FNYEAQ. CDR3 sequence: CASSLSGVRDTQYF. The CDR3 DNA follows: TGTGCCAGCAGCTTGTCGGGAGTCAGAGATACGCAGTATTTT.

Turning to this clone: This sample also contains other DNA sequences that code for the same CDR3. V gene TRBV3-1 (or the pseudogene TRBV3-2) combines with J gene TRBJ2-1; 8 bases align to TRBD2. Losses at the gene ends were 0 bases for V and 0 bases for J; bases not matched to a gene: 4. This CDR3 is built from 17 residues. Germline CDR1 and CDR2: LGHDT and YNNKEL (reference sequence). The CDR3 nucleotides read TGTGCCAGCAGCCAAGAACGGCTAGCGGGCTCCTACAATGAGCAGTTCTTC. Translating gives CASSQERLAGSYNEQFF.

This clone came up once. This CDR3 is CASSPGQALVNSPLHF. CDR3 DNA sequence: TGTGCCAGCTCGCCCGGACAGGCCCTCGTGAATTCACCCCTCCACTTT. The J gene is TRBJ1-6, the V gene TRBV18, with TRBD1 matching over 7 bases. Germline lookup yields CDR1 KGHSH and CDR2 LQKENI. With V trimmed by 6 bases and J by 7 bases, 12 bases remained unmatched. The CDR3 has 16 residues. Filled out from reference TRBV18 and TRBJ1-6, the complete variable domain reads NAGVMQNPRHLVRRRGQEARLRCSPMKGHSHVYWYRQLPEEGLKFMVYLQKENIIDESGMPKERFSAEFPKEGPSILRIQQVVRGDSAAYFCASSPGQALVNSPLHFGNGTRLTVT.

The chain carries TRBV7-3 and TRBJ1-3; D is uncertain. Germline CDR1 reads SGHTA; CDR2 reads FQGTGA. Trimming took off 0 bases at V and 0 bases at J, with 6 bases between the two ends. The CDR3 runs to 15 residues. The chain's CDR3 is CASSLTSGSGNTIYF. DNA for the CDR3: TGTGCCAGCAGCTTAACCTCGGGCTCTGGAAACACCATATATTTT. The whole variable domain, remainder taken from reference TRBV7-3 and TRBJ1-3, is GAGVSQTPSNKVTEKGKYVELRCDPISGHTALYWYRQSLGQGPEFLIYFQGTGAADDSGLPNDRFFAVRPEGSVSTLKIQRTERGDSAVYLCASSLTSGSGNTIYFGEGSWLTVV.

The chain is built from TRBV7-6 and TRBJ2-7; 9 bases map to TRBD2. V lost 4 bases to trimming and J lost 7 bases; unmatched junction nucleotides: 17. This CDR3 is built from 17 residues. CDR1 is SGHVS, CDR2 FNYEAQ, per germline. CDR3 DNA sequence: TGTGCCAGCAGCTCCCATAGCGGGAGACCCCTCAGGGGGGAGCAGTACTTC. This codes for CASSSHSGRPLRGEQYF.

This chain links TRBV7-8 with TRBJ2-7; 15 nucleotides line up with TRBD2. This CDR3 spans 18 amino acids. Germline V gene data show CDR1 as SGHVS and CDR2 as FQNEAQ. With V trimmed by 5 bases and J by 6 bases, 14 bases remained unmatched. For the CDR3, the DNA is TGTGCCAGCAGCCATATGGGGACTAGCGGGAGGCTTCATCGCGAGCAGTACTTC. Its protein is CASSHMGTSGRLHREQYF.

The rearrangement uses TRBV29-1 and TRBJ1-4; D is unclear. The CDR3 spans 13 residues. The V and J ends lost 6 bases and 4 bases respectively, with 12 bases between them. CDR1 and CDR2 from the germline V gene are SQVTM and ANQGSEA. CDR3 nucleotides: TGCAGCGTCAAGAGGGCCGGTAATGAAAAACTGTTTTTT. This gives the protein CSVKRAGNEKLFF.

The V call is TRBV28, the J call TRBJ2-7, with 10 bases identical to TRBD1. The CDR3 loop spans 14 amino acids. The V and J ends lost 6 bases and 4 bases, in that order; junction bases with no gene match: 6. The V gene's germline CDR1 is MDHEN and CDR2 SYDVKM. The CDR3 bases are TGTGCCAGCAGCAGCCCGGGACAGGGGTACGAGCAGTACTTC. This translates into CASSSPGQGYEQYF.

This chain connects TRBV7-8 to TRBJ2-1; TRBD2 agrees at 12 bases. The V segment lost 1 base and the J segment 4 bases; nucleotides outside the gene matches: 5. The germline V gene has CDR1 SGHVS and CDR2 FQNEAQ. CDR3 length: 17 amino acids. The CDR3 sequence: CASSLDGTSGRYNEQFF. CDR3 nucleotides: TGTGCCAGCAGCTTAGATGGCACTAGCGGGAGGTACAATGAGCAGTTCTTC.

The chain carries TRBV5-4 and TRBJ2-7; TRBD2 agrees at 8 bases. Per germline, CDR1 SGHNT and CDR2 YYREEE (reference sequence). J gave up 1 base and V 6 bases, and 9 bases lay outside the gene matches. The CDR3 is made up of 15 amino acids. CDR3 sequence reads: CASKKELAASYEQYF. In DNA form, the CDR3 reads TGTGCCAGCAAGAAAGAACTAGCGGCATCCTACGAGCAGTACTTC. Using reference TRBV5-4 and TRBJ2-7 for the parts outside the CDR3, the full variable domain is ETGVTQSPTHLIKTRGQQVTLRCSSQSGHNTVSWYQQALGQGPQFIFQYYREEENGRGNFPPRFSGLQFPNYSSELNVNALELDDSALYLCASKKELAASYEQYFGPGTRLTVT.

The chain uses TRBV7-6 and TRBJ2-1; D not resolved. This CDR3 has 15 residues. With 5 bases removed from V and 4 bases from J, the gap between germline ends came to 15 bases. Germline CDR1 SGHVS, CDR2 FNYEAQ. The CDR3 DNA reads TGTGCCAGCAGCCCGCCAGGAAGGCCTTACAATGAGCAGTTCTTC. Protein sequence: CASSPPGRPYNEQFF.

This clone was detected only once. The rearrangement links TRBV5-1 to TRBJ2-3, with 12 nucleotides matching TRBD2. Germline V lookup: CDR1 SGHRS, CDR2 YFSETQ. The CDR3 totals 16 residues. Losses at the gene ends were 4 bases for V and 2 bases for J; bases not matched to a gene: 5. The CDR3 loop reads CASSVGLAGFTDTQYF. Written as DNA, the CDR3 is TGCGCCAGCAGCGTCGGACTAGCGGGATTCACAGATACGCAGTATTTT.

The chain combines TRBV19 with TRBJ1-5; TRBD1 aligns across 10 bases. The CDR3 is 16 amino acids. Trimming removed 3 bases from V and 4 bases from J; junction bases left unmatched: 6. Per the germline V gene, CDR1 is LNHDA and CDR2 is SQIVND (reference sequence). The CDR3 sequence is CASSMPRDRGNQPQHF. DNA for the CDR3: TGTGCCAGTAGTATGCCCCGGGACAGGGGAAATCAGCCCCAGCATTTT.

V usage is TRBV5-1 and J usage is TRBJ2-7; D not certain. The CDR3 covers 14 residues. Germline-derived CDR1 and CDR2 are SGHRS and YFSETQ. Trimming removed 1 base at V and 1 base at J, with 9 bases between. The CDR3 is CASSLFPSSYEQYF. In nucleotides, the CDR3 is TGCGCCAGCAGCTTGTTCCCGTCTTCCTACGAGCAGTACTTC.